The 13 T cell receptor beta chains below were found in one sample sequenced in a study of cytotoxic CD8 clonotypes in ibrutinib-treated CLL. Assay used: immunoSEQ multiplex PCR; TCRdb lists only in-frame clones, some missing. The repertoire includes around 70,000 clones, 80% of them detected once, and 6% to 9% sits in the top ten. The sample consisted of PBMCs, taken at disease progression, from a patient treated with ibrutinib. The receptors derive from a human donor with chronic lymphocytic leukemia.

The genes are TRBV15 and TRBJ2-7; TRBD1 might be the D (5 bases). Per germline, CDR1 LNHNV and CDR2 YYDKDF (reference sequence). V lost 0 bases, J lost 2 bases, and 5 bases lay in between. This CDR3 comprises 13 residues. The CDR3 sequence: CATSRETAYEQYF. CDR3 in DNA: TGTGCCACCAGCAGAGAGACAGCCTACGAGCAGTACTTC. The full variable domain, its missing parts supplied by reference TRBV15 and TRBJ2-7, is DAMVIQNPRYQVTQFGKPVTLSCSQTLNHNVMYWYQQKSSQAPKLLFHYYDKDFNNEADTPDNFQSRRPNTSFCFLDIRSPGLGDTAMYLCATSRETAYEQYFGPGTRLTVT.

The rearrangement joins TRBV11-3 to TRBJ2-2; D remains ambiguous. This CDR3 spans 16 amino acids. Germline V lookup: CDR1 SGHNT, CDR2 YENEEA. Deletions cut 2 bases from V and 3 bases from J, with 13 bases between. CDR3: CASSLNSLSHTGELFF. The CDR3 DNA sequence: TGTGCCAGCAGCTTAAATTCCCTTTCGCACACCGGGGAGCTGTTTTTT.

The chain's CDR3 is CASGPGGLAGELFF. The CDR3 nucleotides read TGTGCCTCGGGACCGGGGGGGTTGGCCGGGGAGCTGTTTTTT. The chain uses TRBV10-3 and TRBJ2-2; TRBD2 aligns across 8 bases. Per the germline V gene, CDR1 is ENHRY and CDR2 is SYGVKD. The trim removed 11 bases at V and 6 bases at J, leaving 11 bases unmatched. This CDR3 has 14 amino acids.

The V and J genes are TRBV7-9 and TRBJ2-2; D unclear. Germline V CDR1 and CDR2: SEHNR, FQNEAQ (reference sequence). The CDR3 is made up of 12 amino acids. With 6 bases removed from V and 4 bases from J, the gap between germline ends came to 6 bases. CDR3 sequence (DNA): TGTGCCAGCAGGAGATCCACCGGGGAGCTGTTTTTT. The encoded protein is CASRRSTGELFF.

The chain is built from TRBV5-4 and TRBJ2-2, with 9 bases that match TRBD2. The V segment lost 4 bases and the J segment 0 bases; nucleotides outside the gene matches: 4. In germline, CDR1 is SGHNT, CDR2 YYREEE (reference sequence). The CDR3 runs 16 residues. The CDR3 DNA is TGTGCCAGCAGCGGGTTAGCGGGAGCGAACACCGGGGAGCTGTTTTTT. Protein sequence: CASSGLAGANTGELFF.

V is TRBV7-8 and J is TRBJ1-1; D may be TRBD1 (6 bases). Germline CDR1 and CDR2: SGHVS and FQNEAQ. The CDR3 extends over 13 amino acids. V was shortened by 5 bases and J by 10 bases, with 17 bases between the two germline ends. The CDR3 here is CASSQGTLRGAFF. CDR3 sequence (DNA): TGTGCCAGCAGCCAGGGGACGCTCAGGGGAGCTTTCTTT.

V is TRBV2 and J is TRBJ2-7; possibly TRBD2 for D (6 bases). Trimming cost V 6 bases and J 3 bases, with 18 bases left between them. Germline lookup yields CDR1 SNHLY and CDR2 FYNNEI. This CDR3 is built from 15 residues. CDR3 in DNA: TGTGCCAGCAGGGGGGGACGGAAAGGTTACTACGAGCAGTACTTC. It yields the protein CASRGGRKGYYEQYF.

In its sample, this clone was seen a few times. The chain joins TRBV30 to TRBJ1-1, with TRBD1 identical over 8 bases. With V trimmed by 5 bases and J by 8 bases, 1 base remained unmatched. Germline values: CDR1 GTSNPN, CDR2 SVGIG (reference sequence). This CDR3 has 10 amino acids. Written as DNA, the CDR3 is TGTGCCTGGTGGGACAGGGAAGCTTTCTTT. The encoded protein is CAWWDREAFF.

A single count supports this clone. The chain links TRBV2 to TRBJ2-7; 9 bases are a match to TRBD1. Looked up from germline, CDR1 is SNHLY and CDR2 is FYNNEI. This CDR3 is built from 15 residues. V lost 8 bases, J lost 5 bases, and 13 bases stayed unmatched. CDR3 region: CASRRSRTGANEQYF. The CDR3 DNA follows: TGTGCCAGCCGAAGGTCCAGGACAGGGGCCAACGAGCAGTACTTC.

This chain links TRBV5-5 with TRBJ1-2; TRBD1 matches at 12 bases. Trimming cost V 3 bases and J 5 bases; bases outside gene matches: 5. The CDR3 covers 15 residues. The germline V gene encodes CDR1 SGHKS and CDR2 YYEKEE (reference sequence). The CDR3 sequence is CASSSGTGGLYGYTF. As DNA, the CDR3 is TGTGCCAGCAGCTCCGGGACAGGGGGCTTGTATGGCTACACCTTC.

V gene TRBV7-8 combines with J gene TRBJ2-7; D is unresolved. Trimming shortened V by 6 bases and J by 3 bases, and 15 bases separated the two germline ends. The CDR3 length is 14 residues. The germline gives CDR1 SGHVS, CDR2 FQNEAQ. The CDR3 reads CASSEDRRSYEQYF. The CDR3 nucleotides are TGTGCCAGCAGTGAGGATCGCCGAAGCTACGAGCAGTACTTC.

This chain links TRBV4-2 with TRBJ2-2; TRBD1 agrees at 9 bases. Germline trimming cut 6 bases from V and 5 bases from J; bases unmatched to any gene: 7. CDR1 and CDR2 from the germline V gene are LGHNA and YNFKEQ. The CDR3 runs to 15 residues. CDR3 nucleotides: TGTGCCAGCAGGCTCGGGACAGGGTATACCGGGGAGCTGTTTTTT. Its protein product is CASRLGTGYTGELFF.

V gene TRBV2 combines with J gene TRBJ2-2; 8 bases agree with TRBD1. V gave up 7 bases and J gave up 6 bases; unmatched junction bases: 7. Germline V lookup: CDR1 SNHLY, CDR2 FYNNEI. The CDR3 is 14 amino acids. CDR3 sequence (DNA): TGTGCCAGCACTTCAGGGGGCGCCTCCGGGGAGCTGTTTTTT. Translated: CASTSGGASGELFF. Full variable domain (missing parts from reference TRBV2 and TRBJ2-2): EPEVTQTPSHQVTQMGQEVILRCVPISNHLYFYWYRQILGQKVEFLVSFYNNEISEKSEIFDDQFSVERPDGSNFTLKIRSTKLEDSAMYFCASTSGGASGELFFGEGSRLTVL.